This T cell receptor (beta chain) was identified in a study of blood T cell repertoires in COVID-19. Turning to the study itself: Sample material is recorded as cDNA or gDNA derived from T cells, B-cell-depleted T cells, or PBMCs.

In the original processing: Researchers report that nucleated cell counts were estimated from reference gene primer amplification. The table came from immunoSEQ multiplex PCR; TCRdb's copy has only in-frame clones and leaves some out. That table is the source of V, J and clone size, and D and trimming were worked out from the DNA. The repertoire has some 95,000 clones, around 75% of them found once; the top ten carry approximately 25%. The CDR3 loop spans 15 amino acids. The V end lost 5 bases, the J end lost 16 bases, and 27 bases lay between the germline ends. The germline V gene has CDR1 GTSNPN and CDR2 SVGIG (reference sequence).

The clonotype originates from a man between 65 and 85 years old with acute or convalescent COVID-19. This chain links TRBV30 with TRBJ1-6, with TRBD1 as a possible D gene (6 bases). The sequencing sample was made of peripheral blood. The CDR3 here is CAWESETVSLRGLHF. DNA for the CDR3: TGTGCCTGGGAGTCAGAAACCGTCTCCCTCAGGGGACTCCACTTT.